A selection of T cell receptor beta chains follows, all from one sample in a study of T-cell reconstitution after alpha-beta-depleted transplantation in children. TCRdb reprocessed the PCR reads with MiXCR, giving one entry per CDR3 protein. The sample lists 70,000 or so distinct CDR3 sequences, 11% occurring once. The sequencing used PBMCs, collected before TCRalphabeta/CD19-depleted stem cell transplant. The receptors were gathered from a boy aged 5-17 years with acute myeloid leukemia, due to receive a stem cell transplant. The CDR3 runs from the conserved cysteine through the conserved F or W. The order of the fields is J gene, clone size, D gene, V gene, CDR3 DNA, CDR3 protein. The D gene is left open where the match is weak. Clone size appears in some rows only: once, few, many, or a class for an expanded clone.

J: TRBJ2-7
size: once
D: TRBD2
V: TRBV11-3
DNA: TGTGCCAGCAGCTTAGGGGGACTAGCTAACTACGAGCAGTACTTC
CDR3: CASSLGGLANYEQYF

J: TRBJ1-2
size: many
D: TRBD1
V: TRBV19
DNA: TGTGCCAGTAGATTTACCGGGACAGGGACTTATGGCTACACCTTC
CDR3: CASRFTGTGTYGYTF

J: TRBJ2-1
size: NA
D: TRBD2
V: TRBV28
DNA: TGTGCCAGCAGTTTCTTCGCGGGAGCATCCGAGCAGTTCTTC
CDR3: CASSFFAGASEQFF

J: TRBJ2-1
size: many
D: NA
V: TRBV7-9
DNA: TGTGCCAGCAGCAACACAGGGAGGGCCGCCAATGAGCAGTTCTTC
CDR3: CASSNTGRAANEQFF

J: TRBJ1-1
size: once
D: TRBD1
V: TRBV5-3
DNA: TGTGCCAGAAGTGTAGGACAGGGAAGGATGGACATGAACACTGAAGCTTTCTTT
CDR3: CARSVGQGRMDMNTEAFF

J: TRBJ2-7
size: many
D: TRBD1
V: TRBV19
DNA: TGTGCCAGTAGTATGCAGGGGACAGGGCTAAAGGAGCAGTACTTC
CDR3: CASSMQGTGLKEQYF

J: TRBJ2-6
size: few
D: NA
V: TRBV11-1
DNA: TGTGCCAGCAGCTTAATATCGGGACTCCTCTCTGGGGCCAACGTCCTGACTTTC
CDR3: CASSLISGLLSGANVLTF

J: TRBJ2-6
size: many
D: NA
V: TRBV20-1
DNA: TGCAGTGCTCAGAACAGGGCAGCTGGGGCCAACGTCCTGACTTTC
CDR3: CSAQNRAAGANVLTF

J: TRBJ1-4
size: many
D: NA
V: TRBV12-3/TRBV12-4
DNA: TGTGCCAGCAGGGGAACTAATGAAAAACTGTTTTTT
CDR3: CASRGTNEKLFF

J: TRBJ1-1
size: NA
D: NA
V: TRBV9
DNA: TGTGCCAGCGGGCCGGTTCGGAAGAACACTGAAGCTTTCTTT
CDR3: CASGPVRKNTEAFF

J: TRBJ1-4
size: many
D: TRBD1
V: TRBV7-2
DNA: TGTGCCAGCAGCGCAGGGGGTAATGAAAAACTGTTTTTT
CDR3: CASSAGGNEKLFF

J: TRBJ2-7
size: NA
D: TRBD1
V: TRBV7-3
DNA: TGTGCCAGCAGCCCCGCCACAGGGGGCTCCTACGAGCAGTACTTC
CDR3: CASSPATGGSYEQYF

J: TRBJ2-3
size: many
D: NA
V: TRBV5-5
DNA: TGTGCCAGCAGCTGGGTCGGTTCAGATACGCAGTATTTT
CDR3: CASSWVGSDTQYF

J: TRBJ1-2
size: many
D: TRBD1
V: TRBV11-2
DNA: TGTGCCAGCAGCTTAGCCCCAGGGGGTAACTATGGCTACACCTTC
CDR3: CASSLAPGGNYGYTF

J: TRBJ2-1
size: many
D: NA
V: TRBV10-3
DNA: TGTGCCATCAGTGAGGGCAATGAGCAGTTCTTC
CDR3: CAISEGNEQFF

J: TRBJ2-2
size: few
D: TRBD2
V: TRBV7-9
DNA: TGTGCCAGCAGCCCACCGGGACTAGCTAGTACTACCGGGGAGCTGTTTTTT
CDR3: CASSPPGLASTTGELFF

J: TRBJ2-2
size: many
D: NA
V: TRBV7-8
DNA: TGTGCCAGCAGGGACGGGGAGCGGAGATATACCGGGGAGCTGTTTTTT
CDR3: CASRDGERRYTGELFF

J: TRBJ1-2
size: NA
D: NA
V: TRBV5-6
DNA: TGTGCCAGGAGCCCCGGGGTCAGGGGACGCTATGGCTACACCTTC
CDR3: CARSPGVRGRYGYTF

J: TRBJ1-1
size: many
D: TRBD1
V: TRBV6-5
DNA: TGTGCCAGCATTCGGACAGGGCTTATCAGAACTGAAGCTTTCTTT
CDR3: CASIRTGLIRTEAFF

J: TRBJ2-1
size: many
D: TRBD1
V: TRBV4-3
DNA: TGCGCCAGCAGCCAAGACTCCGGGACAGGTCTAGGGAATGAGCAGTTCTTC
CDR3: CASSQDSGTGLGNEQFF

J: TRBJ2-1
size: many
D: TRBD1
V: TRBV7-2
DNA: TGTGCCAGCAGCTCAACAGGGGTCAGGTTCTTC
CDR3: CASSSTGVRFF

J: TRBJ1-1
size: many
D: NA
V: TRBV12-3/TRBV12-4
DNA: TGTGCCAGCAGCCGGACAGAAGGTATTAACGGTGAAGCTTTCTTT
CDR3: CASSRTEGINGEAFF

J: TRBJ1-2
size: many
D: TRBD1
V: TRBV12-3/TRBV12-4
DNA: TGTGCCAGCGGGGGACAGGGATACTATGGCTACACCTTC
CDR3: CASGGQGYYGYTF

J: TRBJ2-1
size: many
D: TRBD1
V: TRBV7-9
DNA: TGTGCCAGCAGTTCGACAGGGGCTGATTCCTACAATGAGCAGTTCTTC
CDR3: CASSSTGADSYNEQFF

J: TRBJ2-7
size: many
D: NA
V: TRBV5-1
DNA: TGCGCCAGCAGCTTAAACTTTGGGTACGAGCAGTACTTC
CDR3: CASSLNFGYEQYF

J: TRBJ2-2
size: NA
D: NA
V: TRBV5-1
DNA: TGCGCCAGCAGCTGGGACTTAGGTTACGGGGAGCTGTTTTTT
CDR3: CASSWDLGYGELFF

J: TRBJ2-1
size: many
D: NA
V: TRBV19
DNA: TGTGCCAGTAGTATCTACAATGAGCAGTTCTTC
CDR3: CASSIYNEQFF

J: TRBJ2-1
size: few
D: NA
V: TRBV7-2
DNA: TGTGCCAGCAGCTTAGTAGAAAGCAATGAGCAGTTCTTC
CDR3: CASSLVESNEQFF

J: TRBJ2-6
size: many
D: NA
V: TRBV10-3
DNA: TGTGCCTCTACTCTTCAGGGGCTCTCGTCTGGGGCCAACGTCCTGACTTTC
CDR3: CASTLQGLSSGANVLTF

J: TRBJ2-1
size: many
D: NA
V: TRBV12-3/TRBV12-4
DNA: TGTGCCAGCAGTACCCCCCCCGGGAGCCGGCGCAATGAGCAGTTCTTC
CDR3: CASSTPPGSRRNEQFF

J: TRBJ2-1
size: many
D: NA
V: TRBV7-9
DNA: TGTGCCAGCAGCTTAGACCCCTACAATGAGCAGTTCTTC
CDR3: CASSLDPYNEQFF

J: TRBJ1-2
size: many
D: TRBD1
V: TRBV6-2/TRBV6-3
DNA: TGTGCCAGCAGGCCGACAGGGCACTATGGCTACACCTTC
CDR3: CASRPTGHYGYTF

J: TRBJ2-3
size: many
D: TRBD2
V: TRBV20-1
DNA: TGCAGTGCTCCCATACTAGCGGGCACCACAGATACGCAGTATTTT
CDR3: CSAPILAGTTDTQYF

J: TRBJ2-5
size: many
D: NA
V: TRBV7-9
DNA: TGTGCCAGCAGCTTTTTCAGGTTCGGAGAGACCCAGTACTTC
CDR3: CASSFFRFGETQYF

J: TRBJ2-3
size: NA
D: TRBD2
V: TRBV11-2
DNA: TGTGCCAGCAGCTCCCTAGGACTAGCGGGAGGGACCACAGATACGCAGTATTTT
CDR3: CASSSLGLAGGTTDTQYF

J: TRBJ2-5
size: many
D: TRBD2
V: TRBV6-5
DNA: TGTGCCAGCAGATCGACAAGACTAGCGGGAGGGCCTGGGACCCAGTACTTC
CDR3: CASRSTRLAGGPGTQYF

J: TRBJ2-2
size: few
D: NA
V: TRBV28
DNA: TGTGCCAGCAGGGTTGGGGGCGGCTTAACCGGGGAGCTGTTTTTT
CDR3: CASRVGGGLTGELFF

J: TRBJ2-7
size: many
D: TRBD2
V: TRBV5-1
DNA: TGCGCCAGCAGCTTGGGCTTAGCGGGAGGGTACGAGCAGTACTTC
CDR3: CASSLGLAGGYEQYF

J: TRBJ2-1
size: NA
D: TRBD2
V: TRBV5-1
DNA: TGCGCCAGCAGCAGGGGACTAGCGGGGGACAATGAGCAGTTCTTC
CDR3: CASSRGLAGDNEQFF

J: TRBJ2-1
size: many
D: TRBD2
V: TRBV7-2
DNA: TGTGCCAGCAGCTCCCCGGGACTAGCGCGAATTTACAATGAGCAGTTCTTC
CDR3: CASSSPGLARIYNEQFF

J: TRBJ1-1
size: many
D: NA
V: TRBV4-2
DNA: TGTGCCAGCAGCCAAGAGGGGCAGTGGGATGAAGCTTTCTTT
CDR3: CASSQEGQWDEAFF

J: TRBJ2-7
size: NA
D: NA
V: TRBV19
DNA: TGTGCCAGCACACGTGCGGGGGCGCGCTACGAGCAGTGCTTC
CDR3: CASTRAGARYEQCF

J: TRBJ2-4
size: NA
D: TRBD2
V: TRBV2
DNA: TGTGCCAGCAGTGAGAGCGGGACCATTCAGTACTTC
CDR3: CASSESGTIQYF

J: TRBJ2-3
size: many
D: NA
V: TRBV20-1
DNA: TGCAGTGCTAGATTTGGTAGGGGCACAGATACGCAGTATTTT
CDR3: CSARFGRGTDTQYF

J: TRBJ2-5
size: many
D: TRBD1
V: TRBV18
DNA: TGTGCCAGCTCACCTCCTACACGTGGGACAGGGCCAGAGACCCAGTACTTC
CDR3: CASSPPTRGTGPETQYF

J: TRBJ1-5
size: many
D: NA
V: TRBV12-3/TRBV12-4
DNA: TGTGCCAGCAGTTTAGCGGGATGGAGCAATCAGCCCCAGCATTTT
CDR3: CASSLAGWSNQPQHF

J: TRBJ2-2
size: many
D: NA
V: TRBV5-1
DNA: TGCGCCAGCAGCTTGGTCCAGCCCAACACCGGGGAGCTGTTTTTT
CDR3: CASSLVQPNTGELFF

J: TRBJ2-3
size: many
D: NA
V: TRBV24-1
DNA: TGTGCCACCAGTGATCCCCTGACAGGGAGGGGTTTGGATACGCAGTATTTT
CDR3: CATSDPLTGRGLDTQYF

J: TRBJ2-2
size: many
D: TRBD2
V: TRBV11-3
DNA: TGTGCCAGCAGCTTAGGGGGAGGGTCGGGATGGAACACCGGGGAGCTGTTTTTT
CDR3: CASSLGGGSGWNTGELFF

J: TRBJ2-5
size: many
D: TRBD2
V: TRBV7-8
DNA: TGTGCCAGCAGCTTAGGGCCAGCGGGACCCCGCGGGGAGACCCAGTACTTC
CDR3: CASSLGPAGPRGETQYF